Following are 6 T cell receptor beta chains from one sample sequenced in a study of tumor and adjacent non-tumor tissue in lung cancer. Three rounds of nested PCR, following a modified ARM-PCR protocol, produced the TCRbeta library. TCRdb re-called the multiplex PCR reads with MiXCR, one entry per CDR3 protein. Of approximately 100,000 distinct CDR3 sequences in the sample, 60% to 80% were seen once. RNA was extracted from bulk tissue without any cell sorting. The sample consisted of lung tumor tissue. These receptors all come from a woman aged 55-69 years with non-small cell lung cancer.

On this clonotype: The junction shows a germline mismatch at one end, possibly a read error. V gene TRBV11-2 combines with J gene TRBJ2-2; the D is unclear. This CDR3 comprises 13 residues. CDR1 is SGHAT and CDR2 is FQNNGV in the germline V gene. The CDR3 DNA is TGTGTCAGCAGCTTGTTCCAGACCGGGGAGCTGTTTTTT. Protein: CVSSLFQTGELFF.

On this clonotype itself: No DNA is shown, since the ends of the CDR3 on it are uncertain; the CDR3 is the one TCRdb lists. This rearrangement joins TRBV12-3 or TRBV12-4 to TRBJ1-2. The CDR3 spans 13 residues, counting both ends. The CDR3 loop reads CTSSLIGAYGCTF.

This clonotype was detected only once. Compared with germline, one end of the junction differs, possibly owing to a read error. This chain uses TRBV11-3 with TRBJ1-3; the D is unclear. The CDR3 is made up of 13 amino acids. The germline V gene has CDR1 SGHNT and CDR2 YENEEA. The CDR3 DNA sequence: TGTGTCACACGGGAGGACTCTGGAAACACCATATGTTTT. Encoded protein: CVTREDSGNTICF. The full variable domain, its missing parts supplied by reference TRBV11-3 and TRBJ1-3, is EAGVVQSPRYKIIEKKQPVAFWCNPISGHNTLYWYLQNLGQGPELLIRYENEEAVDDSQLPKDRFSAERLKGVDSTLKIQPAELGDSAVYLCVTREDSGNTICFGEGSWLTVV.

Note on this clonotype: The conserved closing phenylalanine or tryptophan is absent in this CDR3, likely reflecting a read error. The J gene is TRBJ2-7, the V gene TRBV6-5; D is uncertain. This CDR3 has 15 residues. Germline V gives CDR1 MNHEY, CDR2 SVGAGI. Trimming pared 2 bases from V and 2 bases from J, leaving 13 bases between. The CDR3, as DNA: TGTGCCAGCAGTTACAGTGGAAGCCAGCCCTACGAGCAGTACTCC. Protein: CASSYSGSQPYEQYS.

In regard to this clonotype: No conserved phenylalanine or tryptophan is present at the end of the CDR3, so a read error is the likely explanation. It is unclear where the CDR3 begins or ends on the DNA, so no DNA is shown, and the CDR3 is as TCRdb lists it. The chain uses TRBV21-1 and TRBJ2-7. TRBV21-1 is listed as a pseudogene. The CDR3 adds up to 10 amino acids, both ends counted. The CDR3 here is CATRIDEQYL.

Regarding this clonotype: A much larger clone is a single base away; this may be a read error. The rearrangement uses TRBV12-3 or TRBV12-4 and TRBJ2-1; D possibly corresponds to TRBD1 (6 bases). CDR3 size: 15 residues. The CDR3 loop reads CASREGVESYNGQFF. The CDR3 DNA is TGTGCCAGCAGAGAGGGGGTCGAGTCCTACAATGGGCAGTTCTTC.